The T cell receptor (beta chain) under discussion was sequenced for a study of human T cells and chemical hapten exposure. Indicated time point: patch test 3, about 24 weeks after DPC sensitization. Treatment reported: therapeutic diphenylcyclopropenone sensitization with weekly scalp DPC. General study findings and limits: DPC sensitization did not alter TCRs above 1 in 1000 frequency.

This clonotype occurred many times. As yet, its antigen is unknown. Via MiXCR, TCRdb re-called the RACE reads, giving one row per CDR3 protein. This sample yields roughly 90,000 distinct CDR3 sequences, of which roughly 11% are seen a single time; 1.1% belongs to the top ten. The V gene's germline CDR1 is MDHEN and CDR2 SYDVKM. With V trimmed by 5 bases and J by 7 bases, 8 bases remained unmatched. CDR3 length equals 14 residues. The chain has TRBV28 and TRBJ1-2; 9 bases agree with TRBD1. Sequencing used whole blood, obtained in connection with sensitization to the hapten diphenylcyclopropenone (DPC). The clonotype comes from a woman in her 30s with alopecia areata. Some clones in this sample may be carry-over from other donors' samples. This CDR3 is CASSPETGGLGYTF. CDR3 coding DNA: TGTGCCAGCAGTCCCGAAACAGGGGGCCTTGGCTACACCTTC.